The 16 T cell receptor beta chains given below trace back to one sample, sequenced in a study of OX40 agonist ivuxolimab in advanced cancers. Clones were read by immunoSEQ multiplex PCR, and TCRdb kept only the in-frame ones, dropping some. The data hold approximately 49,000 clones, with approximately 81% observed a single time. The sample consisted of CD4+ or CD8+ T cells sorted from blood, taken in a trial of the OX40 agonist ivuxolimab. These receptors all stem from an adult with an advanced solid tumor such as melanoma, head and neck, liver or kidney cancer.

The V call is TRBV27, the J call TRBJ2-1, with TRBD2 identical over 8 bases. Germline V gene lookup returns CDR1 MNHEY and CDR2 SMNVEV (reference sequence). V trimming: 6 bases; J trimming: 4 bases; junction bases outside the gene matches: 2. The CDR3 consists of 13 residues. The CDR3 region is CASRPGGYNEQFF. CDR3 coding DNA: TGTGCCAGCAGGCCGGGAGGGTACAATGAGCAGTTCTTC.

The genes are TRBV7-9 and TRBJ1-2; the match to TRBD1 covers 9 bases. Germline CDR1 and CDR2: SEHNR and FQNEAQ (reference sequence). V lost 2 bases to trimming and J lost 5 bases; unmatched junction nucleotides: 12. There are 17 residues in the CDR3. CDR3 protein: CASSLSGTGIKKYGYTF. The CDR3 DNA reads as TGTGCCAGCAGCTTATCCGGGACAGGGATAAAGAAGTATGGCTACACCTTC.

This clone was observed a single time. This chain links TRBV7-7 with TRBJ2-5; TRBD2 matches 14 bases. The ends lost 5 bases at V and 3 bases at J; junction bases unmatched: 8. This CDR3 has 17 amino acids. Germline values: CDR1 SSHAT, CDR2 FNYEAQ (reference sequence). CDR3 coding DNA: TGTGCCAGCAGCAATAGACTAGCGGGAGGGCCGGAAGAGACCCAGTACTTC. It is translated as CASSNRLAGGPEETQYF.

This chain connects TRBV7-6 to TRBJ2-5; D is uncertain. V lost 3 bases to trimming and J lost 2 bases, with 10 bases between them. This CDR3 comprises 14 residues. Germline loops: CDR1 SGHVS, CDR2 FNYEAQ. This chain's CDR3 is CASSLGMHQETQYF. In DNA form, the CDR3 reads TGTGCCAGCAGCTTGGGAATGCATCAAGAGACCCAGTACTTC.

This clone occurred a few times. The chain links TRBV9 to TRBJ1-1; TRBD1 matches 12 bases. Germline V gene data show CDR1 as SGDLS and CDR2 as YYNGEE. The CDR3 sequence is 14 residues long. With V trimmed by 3 bases and J by 10 bases, 7 bases remained unmatched. The CDR3 here is CASSDQGQGAPAFF. The CDR3 region has the DNA TGTGCCAGCAGCGATCAGGGACAGGGGGCGCCAGCTTTCTTT.

The V gene is TRBV27, the J gene TRBJ2-3; 7 bases match TRBD2. Germline V CDR1 and CDR2: MNHEY, SMNVEV (reference sequence). V dropped 1 base and J dropped 5; count of bases not matched to a gene: 6. The CDR3 is 15 amino acids. CDR3 in amino acids: CASSLYPREGDTQYF. In DNA, the CDR3 is TGTGCCAGCAGTTTATATCCCAGGGAGGGAGATACGCAGTATTTT.

This clone was seen only once. The chain employs TRBV27 and TRBJ1-3; possibly TRBD1 for D (5 bases). The J call is uncertain, as TRBJ2-2 better fits the DNA end. This CDR3 spans 12 amino acids. Germline loops: CDR1 MNHEY, CDR2 SMNVEV (reference sequence). The CDR3 DNA follows: TGTGCCAGCAGTGCGACAGCACAGGAGCTGTTTTTT. Protein product: CASSATAQELFF.

CDR3 sequence reads: CASSQGNGPHQPQHF. In nucleotides, the CDR3 is TGTGCCAGCAGCCAAGGTAACGGCCCACACCAGCCCCAGCATTTT. V is TRBV4-2 and J is TRBJ1-5; D ambiguous. The CDR3 is made up of 15 amino acids. The germline V and J ends were trimmed by 1 base and 7 bases, with 14 bases remaining between them. CDR1 and CDR2 (germline): LGHNA, YNFKEQ.

The rearrangement links TRBV6-6 to TRBJ2-7; D is tentatively TRBD1 or TRBD2 (5 bases each). Trimming cost V 2 bases and J 6 bases, with 8 bases left between them. This CDR3 spans 12 amino acids. Germline loops: CDR1 MNHNY, CDR2 SVGAGI (reference sequence). CDR3: CASSYEGLEQYF. CDR3 in DNA: TGTGCCAGCAGTTACGAGGGGCTCGAGCAGTACTTC.

The V gene is TRBV10-1, the J gene TRBJ2-7; D perhaps matches TRBD2 (5 bases). V gave up 2 bases and J gave up 6 bases, with 11 bases separating them. There are 13 residues in the CDR3. CDR1 and CDR2 (germline): WNHNN, SYGVQD (reference sequence). The CDR3: CASSEGLASEQYF. The CDR3, as DNA: TGCGCCAGCAGTGAGGGGCTAGCCTCCGAGCAGTACTTC.

The V call is TRBV4-2, the J call TRBJ2-7, with 9 bases lining up with TRBD1. With 0 bases clipped from V and 6 bases from J, the junction kept 3 bases outside the gene matches. The CDR3 length is 14 residues. Germline assignment: CDR1 LGHNA and CDR2 YNFKEQ. CDR3 protein: CASSQEDRGSEQYF. Here the CDR3 DNA reads TGTGCCAGCAGCCAAGAGGACAGGGGAAGCGAGCAGTACTTC.

The genes are TRBV5-1 and TRBJ2-3; D might be TRBD2 (5 bases). V lost 0 bases and J lost 4, with 12 bases in between. This CDR3 comprises 15 residues. Germline lookup yields CDR1 SGHRS and CDR2 YFSETQ. This chain's CDR3 is CASSLAFGSADTQYF. CDR3 coding DNA: TGCGCCAGCAGCTTGGCCTTCGGTAGCGCAGATACGCAGTATTTT.

The V call is TRBV27, the J call TRBJ2-3, with TRBD2 identical over 14 bases. V shed 2 bases and J 5 bases; nucleotides not matched to a gene: 3. Germline CDR1 MNHEY, CDR2 SMNVEV (reference sequence). This CDR3 contains 16 residues. CDR3: CASSLRLAGGEDTQYF. CDR3 coding DNA: TGTGCCAGCAGTTTACGACTAGCGGGAGGGGAAGATACGCAGTATTTT.

The rearrangement joins TRBV7-8 to TRBJ2-2, with D maybe TRBD1 (5 bases). Trimming shortened V by 1 base and J by 2 bases, and 11 bases separated the two germline ends. Germline CDR1 is SGHVS and CDR2 is FQNEAQ. The CDR3 is made up of 16 amino acids. CDR3 loop: CASSLVWTTNTGELFF. CDR3 nucleotides: TGTGCCAGCAGCTTAGTTTGGACAACCAACACCGGGGAGCTGTTTTTT.

The chain employs TRBV7-6 and TRBJ2-5, with TRBD1 identical over 7 bases. J was trimmed by 5 bases and V by 4 bases; bases with no gene match: 4. The CDR3 loop spans 13 amino acids. Looked up from germline, CDR1 is SGHVS and CDR2 is FNYEAQ. The CDR3 here is CASSSTGQETQYF. In DNA, the CDR3 is TGTGCCAGCAGCTCGACAGGGCAGGAGACCCAGTACTTC. Filled out from reference TRBV7-6 and TRBJ2-5, the complete variable domain reads GAGVSQSPRYKVTKRGQDVALRCDPISGHVSLYWYRQALGQGPEFLTYFNYEAQQDKSGLPNDRFSAERPEGSISTLTIQRTEQRDSAMYRCASSSTGQETQYFGPGTRLLVL.

The chain recombines TRBV27 with TRBJ2-1; TRBD2 is a possible D gene (5 bases). The V end was cut by 4 bases, the J end by 3 bases, with 7 bases between. This CDR3 has 13 amino acids. CDR1 is MNHEY, CDR2 SMNVEV, per germline (reference sequence). CDR3 residues: CASSSGLYNEQFF. CDR3 sequence (DNA): TGTGCCAGCAGTTCCGGACTCTACAATGAGCAGTTCTTC.